Listed here are 29 T cell receptor beta chains from one sample, sequenced in a study of cytomegalovirus exposure and HLA in healthy donors. This PCR relied on a set of 60 Vbeta primers and 13 Jbeta primers. Assay used: immunoSEQ multiplex PCR; TCRdb lists only in-frame clones, some missing. The repertoire holds approximately 210,000 clones, with approximately 80% as singletons. The sequenced sample was PBMCs. The receptors stem from a woman aged 40 to 50 in good health and CMV-seronegative.

CDR3 loop: CASSPGLAGYNEQFF. CDR3 DNA: TGCGCCAGCAGCCCGGGACTAGCGGGATACAATGAGCAGTTCTTC. The rearrangement joins TRBV5-1 to TRBJ2-1, with 13 positions matching TRBD2. CDR3 length: 15 amino acids. Germline loops: CDR1 SGHRS, CDR2 YFSETQ. Trimming took 4 bases from V and 4 from J; bases not matched to a gene: 2.

This clone has a handful of counts. DNA of the CDR3: TGTGCCAGCAGTTTGCAGTCCTATGGCTACACCTTC. It encodes CASSLQSYGYTF. The chain employs TRBV28 and TRBJ1-2; D gene unclear. Per the germline V gene, CDR1 is MDHEN and CDR2 is SYDVKM. The CDR3 extends over 12 amino acids. With 3 bases removed from V and 4 bases from J, the gap between germline ends came to 6 bases.

This sequence joins TRBV6-5 and TRBJ2-3, with 9 nucleotides matching TRBD2. Per the germline V gene, CDR1 is MNHEY and CDR2 is SVGAGI. V lost 5 bases to trimming and J lost 0 bases; unmatched junction nucleotides: 3. CDR3 length: 15 residues. The CDR3 DNA reads as TGTGCCAGCAGTGCTAGCGGGACTAGCACAGATACGCAGTATTTT. It is translated as CASSASGTSTDTQYF.

The chain employs TRBV10-3 and TRBJ2-5, with TRBD1 matching 7 bases. Trimming took 4 bases from V and 5 from J; bases not matched to a gene: 7. Germline assignment: CDR1 ENHRY and CDR2 SYGVKD. CDR3 length equals 14 residues. The CDR3 loop reads CAISGTGRTETQYF. CDR3 bases: TGTGCCATCAGTGGGACAGGCCGAACGGAGACCCAGTACTTC.

The V gene is TRBV18, the J gene TRBJ2-6, with D maybe TRBD1 (5 bases). Germline CDR1 reads KGHSH; CDR2 reads LQKENI. The CDR3 is made up of 18 amino acids. Trimming pared 3 bases from V and 0 bases from J, leaving 15 bases between. The CDR3 coding sequence is TGTGCCAGCTCACCGGTGACAGCTCTCACCTCTGGGGCCAACGTCCTGACTTTC. Its protein is CASSPVTALTSGANVLTF.

V gene TRBV7-2 combines with J gene TRBJ2-3, with 13 bases fitting TRBD2. Trimming took 0 bases from V and 5 from J; bases not matched to a gene: 2. The CDR3 consists of 16 residues. Germline CDR1 reads SGHTA; CDR2 reads FQGNSA. CDR3 sequence (DNA): TGTGCCAGCAGCTTAGCACTAGCGGGAGGGGGAGATACGCAGTATTTT. The encoded protein is CASSLALAGGGDTQYF. Full variable domain (rest looked up from reference TRBV7-2 and TRBJ2-3): GAGVSQSPSNKVTEKGKDVELRCDPISGHTALYWYRQSLGQGLEFLIYFQGNSAPDKSGLPSDRFSAERTGGSVSTLTIQRTQQEDSAVYLCASSLALAGGGDTQYFGPGTRLTVL.

This sequence joins TRBV6-4 and TRBJ1-2; the D gene is possibly TRBD1 (5 bases). The CDR3 contains 15 residues. V was trimmed by 0 bases and J by 11 bases, leaving 19 bases between them. CDR1 is MRHNA, CDR2 SNTAGT, per germline. The CDR3 nucleotides read TGTGCCAGCAGTGACTCAATAGGGGTAAGGGACTGGTACACCTTC. As protein: CASSDSIGVRDWYTF.

The chain is built from TRBV5-6 and TRBJ2-1; D gene ambiguous. Germline V gene lookup returns CDR1 SGHDT and CDR2 YYEEEE. Trimming left V 1 base short and J 0 bases short, with 8 bases between. The CDR3 is made up of 15 amino acids. In DNA, the CDR3 is TGTGCCAGCAGCTTGCTTGCTAGCTCCTACAATGAGCAGTTCTTC. This sequence encodes CASSLLASSYNEQFF.

The chain employs TRBV10-3 and TRBJ1-2; 9 bases agree with TRBD1. Germline CDR1 reads ENHRY; CDR2 reads SYGVKD. This CDR3 contains 14 residues. The V segment lost 3 bases and the J segment 8 bases; nucleotides outside the gene matches: 7. This chain's CDR3 is CAISDGQGQSGYTF. DNA for the CDR3: TGTGCCATCAGTGATGGACAGGGGCAGAGCGGCTACACCTTC.

Details on this clone: At one boundary the junction diverges from the germline segment, which might be a read error. The chain is built from TRBV4-3 and TRBJ2-4, with 9 bases matching TRBD1. The germline CDR1 and CDR2 sequences are LGHNA and YSLEER. This CDR3 contains 13 residues. The chain's CDR3 is CASSQDRWDRVRF. The CDR3 DNA is TGCGCCAGCAGCCAAGATCGGTGGGACAGGGTCCGCTTC.

The chain employs TRBV5-1 and TRBJ2-3; maybe TRBD1 (8 bases). V was clipped by 7 bases and J by 0 bases, with 15 bases between them. Per the germline V gene, CDR1 is SGHRS and CDR2 is YFSETQ. This CDR3 comprises 15 residues. The CDR3 DNA sequence: TGCGCCAGCGCTCTACAGGGGGGGAGCACAGATACGCAGTATTTT. Translating gives CASALQGGSTDTQYF. The entire variable domain, with the rest obtained from reference TRBV5-1 and TRBJ2-3, is as follows: KAGVTQTPRYLIKTRGQQVTLSCSPISGHRSVSWYQQTPGQGLQFLFEYFSETQRNKGNFPGRFSGRQFSNSRSEMNVSTLELGDSALYLCASALQGGSTDTQYFGPGTRLTVL.

The gene calls are TRBV9 and TRBJ1-2; D ambiguous. Germline CDR1 is SGDLS and CDR2 is YYNGEE. V gave up 0 bases and J gave up 0 bases, with 12 bases separating them. This CDR3 is 16 amino acids long. CDR3 in amino acids: CASSVATTVANYGYTF. The CDR3 bases are TGTGCCAGCAGCGTAGCTACCACGGTAGCTAACTATGGCTACACCTTC.

This chain connects TRBV19 to TRBJ1-5; tentative D call: TRBD1 (5 bases). Germline V lookup: CDR1 LNHDA, CDR2 SQIVND (reference sequence). The CDR3 is 14 amino acids. Between the trimmed V and J ends, which lost 5 bases and 6 bases, there was a span of 14 bases. CDR3 DNA sequence: TGTGCCAGTAGTGTTGGCCTCCAGGGTCAGCCCCAGCATTTT. Translation: CASSVGLQGQPQHF.

This clone was counted between two and nine times. This chain joins TRBV5-6 and TRBJ2-1; D might be TRBD1 (5 bases). Germline values: CDR1 SGHDT, CDR2 YYEEEE. V lost 0 bases, J lost 7 bases, and 5 bases lay in between. This CDR3 is 12 amino acids long. In DNA, the CDR3 is TGTGCCAGCAGCTTGGGACAGAATGAGCAGTTCTTC. Its protein is CASSLGQNEQFF.

The V call is TRBV21-1, the J call TRBJ2-7; the DNA was not compared with TRBD2, the D call given in the table. TRBV21-1 is annotated as a pseudogene. This CDR3 spans 15 amino acids. The CDR3 bases are TGTGCCAGCAGCAAAGAGGAGGGCAGAGTATACGAGCAGTACGTC. It yields the protein CASSKEEGRVYEQYV.

The V and J genes are TRBV27 and TRBJ2-2, with no clear D. From germline, CDR1 is MNHEY and CDR2 SMNVEV (reference sequence). The CDR3 sequence is 14 residues long. The V gene lost 6 bases and the J gene lost 3 bases, with 11 bases spanning the gap. CDR3 sequence reads: CASRAGSYTGELFF. CDR3 nucleotides: TGTGCCAGCAGGGCCGGGTCCTACACCGGGGAGCTGTTTTTT.

The chain carries TRBV7-2 and TRBJ2-6, with TRBD2 matching over 12 bases. The germline CDR1 and CDR2 sequences are SGHTA and FQGNSA. CDR3 length: 17 residues. Trimming cost V 5 bases and J 2 bases; bases outside gene matches: 4. In DNA form, the CDR3 reads TGTGCCAGCAGCCGACTAGCGGGAGCTCCTGGGGCCAACGTCCTGACTTTC. Its translation is CASSRLAGAPGANVLTF.

The chain is built from TRBV15 and TRBJ2-7; TRBD2 might be the D (6 bases). Germline loops: CDR1 LNHNV, CDR2 YYDKDF (reference sequence). This CDR3 has 13 residues. The V end was cut by 3 bases, the J end by 2 bases, with 8 bases between. The CDR3 DNA follows: TGTGCCACCAGCAGGACTAGTACCTACGAGCAGTACGTC. The encoded protein is CATSRTSTYEQYV.

The chain joins TRBV4-3 to TRBJ2-2; 9 nucleotides align to TRBD2. From germline, CDR1 is LGHNA and CDR2 YSLEER. Trimming removed 3 bases from V and 5 bases from J; junction bases left unmatched: 19. There are 20 residues in the CDR3. The CDR3 DNA sequence: TGCGCCAGCAGCCACCCCAGAGCAGCGGGAGGAGAGGGGGGTACCGGGGAGCTGTTTTTT. Encoded protein: CASSHPRAAGGEGGTGELFF.

CDR3 sequence (DNA): TGTGCCAGTAGTATTGACTCCCTCCCGGGGTTTGGCGGACCCCAGCATTTT. Its translation is CASSIDSLPGFGGPQHF. The V gene is TRBV19, the J gene TRBJ1-5, with D uncertain. CDR1 is LNHDA and CDR2 is SQIVND in the germline V gene (reference sequence). The CDR3 sequence is 17 residues long. The V and J ends lost 3 bases and 10 bases respectively, with 25 bases between them.

The rearrangement uses TRBV10-1 and TRBJ2-1, with 12 positions matching TRBD1. The CDR3 contains 16 residues. CDR1 is WNHNN and CDR2 is SYGVQD in the germline V gene (reference sequence). V lost 6 bases and J lost 9; bases outside the gene matches: 12. CDR3 region: CASSTSTGTGGSEQFF. The CDR3 DNA is TGCGCCAGCAGCACATCCACCGGGACAGGGGGCAGTGAGCAGTTCTTC.

This clone has a handful of counts. The chain carries TRBV12-5 and TRBJ2-1; possibly TRBD2 for D (6 bases). The germline gives CDR1 LGHNT, CDR2 FRNRAP. The CDR3 is made up of 16 amino acids. V lost 6 bases to trimming and J lost 3 bases, with 18 bases between them. The CDR3 coding sequence is TGTGCTAGTGGAGGGGCGGGACTGCGGGTCTACAATGAGCAGTTCTTC. Amino acids: CASGGAGLRVYNEQFF.

This clone was counted between two and nine times. The V call is TRBV10-3, the J call TRBJ2-3, with 10 bases aligning to TRBD2. The V segment lost 3 bases and the J segment 0 bases; nucleotides outside the gene matches: 9. The V gene's germline CDR1 is ENHRY and CDR2 SYGVKD. This CDR3 contains 18 residues. The CDR3 reads CAISERTSGKSSTDTQYF. The CDR3 nucleotides are TGTGCCATCAGTGAACGGACTAGCGGCAAATCTAGCACAGATACGCAGTATTTT.

The rearrangement joins TRBV7-9 to TRBJ2-1; D might be TRBD2 (6 bases). The germline V and J ends were trimmed by 1 base and 6 bases, with 10 bases remaining between them. Germline V CDR1 and CDR2: SEHNR, FQNEAQ (reference sequence). CDR3 length: 14 amino acids. The CDR3 is CASSLDAGTNEQFF. The CDR3 DNA sequence: TGTGCCAGCAGCTTAGATGCGGGGACCAATGAGCAGTTCTTC.

The chain recombines TRBV6-1 with TRBJ2-1, with 7 bases fitting TRBD2. Per germline, CDR1 MNHNS and CDR2 SASEGT. V shed 7 bases and J 5 bases; nucleotides not matched to a gene: 11. The CDR3 runs 15 residues. The CDR3 nucleotides read TGTGCCAGCATGGATGTCGGGAGGCCCAACAATGAGCAGTTCTTC. It yields the protein CASMDVGRPNNEQFF.

The chain couples TRBV7-7 to TRBJ2-3; 7 bases are shared with TRBD2. The V and J ends lost 5 bases and 0 bases, in that order; junction bases with no gene match: 8. Germline lookup yields CDR1 SSHAT and CDR2 FNYEAQ (reference sequence). The CDR3 has 16 residues. Written as DNA, the CDR3 is TGTGCCAGCAGCCACGGACTAGACTTTAGCACAGATACGCAGTATTTT. Encoded protein: CASSHGLDFSTDTQYF.

The chain uses TRBV7-9 and TRBJ2-5; TRBD2 matches at 7 bases. The better agreement between TRBJ2-7 and the DNA end casts doubt on the J call. The CDR3 covers 15 residues. Germline values: CDR1 SEHNR, CDR2 FQNEAQ (reference sequence). CDR3 amino acids: CASSFPSWGGNEQYF. In DNA, the CDR3 is TGTGCCAGCAGCTTCCCAAGTTGGGGGGGAAACGAGCAGTACTTC.

This chain uses TRBV19 with TRBJ2-2; the D is unclear. Trimming removed 3 bases from V and 0 bases from J, with 5 bases in between. In germline, CDR1 is LNHDA, CDR2 SQIVND (reference sequence). This CDR3 has 14 amino acids. The CDR3 protein is CASSINSNTGELFF. For the CDR3, the DNA is TGTGCCAGTAGTATCAACTCGAACACCGGGGAGCTGTTTTTT. The full variable domain, completed using reference TRBV19 and TRBJ2-2, is DGGITQSPKYLFRKEGQNVTLSCEQNLNHDAMYWYRQDPGQGLRLIYYSQIVNDFQKGDIAEGYSVSREKKESFPLTVTSAQKNPTAFYLCASSINSNTGELFFGEGSRLTVL.

This clone showed up just a few times. The chain links TRBV5-8 to TRBJ2-2; 8 bases line up with TRBD2. The J segment lost 1 base and the V segment lost 4 bases, leaving 6 bases of the junction unmatched. The V gene's germline CDR1 is SGHTS and CDR2 YDEGEE. The length of the CDR3 is 16 residues. CDR3 amino acids: CASSRMTSVNTGELFF. The CDR3 nucleotides are TGTGCCAGCAGCCGAATGACTAGCGTGAACACCGGGGAGCTGTTTTTT.